The sequence of this T cell receptor beta chain was determined in a study of OX40 agonist ivuxolimab in advanced cancers. The germline CDR1 and CDR2 sequences are SQVTM and ANQGSEA. Trimming cost V 0 bases and J 8 bases, with 13 bases left between them. This CDR3 region has 14 residues. Autoimmune disease history or systemic immunosuppression meant exclusion. As for this clone: Its antigen is not known.

Points from the study as a whole: Near-lowest levels of clonal expansion characterized partial responders at 0.1-3.0 mg/kg. At doses 0.1 to 3.0 mg/kg, CD4+ and CD8+ clones expanded.

Data came from immunoSEQ multiplex PCR; TCRdb stores just in-frame clones and leaves some out. Among roughly 50,000 clones listed, 85% to 95% were seen once. The V and J genes are TRBV29-1 and TRBJ1-4; D possibly corresponds to TRBD1 (5 bases). The sequencing here drew on CD4+ or CD8+ T cells sorted from blood, taken in a trial of the OX40 agonist ivuxolimab. This TCR came from an adult with an advanced solid tumor such as melanoma, head and neck, liver or kidney cancer. CDR3 coding DNA: TGCAGCGTTGAAGATCGATCAGGGCCGGAAAAACTGTTTTTT. Translation gives CSVEDRSGPEKLFF.